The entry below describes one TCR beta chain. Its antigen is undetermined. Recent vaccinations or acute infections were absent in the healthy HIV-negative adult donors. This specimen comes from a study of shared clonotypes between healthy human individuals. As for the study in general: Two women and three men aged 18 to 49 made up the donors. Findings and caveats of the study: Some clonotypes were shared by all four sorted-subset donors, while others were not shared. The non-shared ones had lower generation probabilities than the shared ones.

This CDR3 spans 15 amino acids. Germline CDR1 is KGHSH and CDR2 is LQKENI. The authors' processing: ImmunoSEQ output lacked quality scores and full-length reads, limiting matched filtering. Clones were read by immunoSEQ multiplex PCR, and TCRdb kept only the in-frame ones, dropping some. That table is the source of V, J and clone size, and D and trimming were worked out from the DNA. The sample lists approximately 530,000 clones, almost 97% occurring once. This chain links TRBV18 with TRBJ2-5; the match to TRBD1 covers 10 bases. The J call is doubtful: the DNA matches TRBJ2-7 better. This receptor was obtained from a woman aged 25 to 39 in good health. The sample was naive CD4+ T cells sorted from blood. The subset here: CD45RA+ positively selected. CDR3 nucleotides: TGTGCCAGCTCACCGCCGGGACAGGGGACGGTCGAGCAGTACTTC. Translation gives CASSPPGQGTVEQYF.